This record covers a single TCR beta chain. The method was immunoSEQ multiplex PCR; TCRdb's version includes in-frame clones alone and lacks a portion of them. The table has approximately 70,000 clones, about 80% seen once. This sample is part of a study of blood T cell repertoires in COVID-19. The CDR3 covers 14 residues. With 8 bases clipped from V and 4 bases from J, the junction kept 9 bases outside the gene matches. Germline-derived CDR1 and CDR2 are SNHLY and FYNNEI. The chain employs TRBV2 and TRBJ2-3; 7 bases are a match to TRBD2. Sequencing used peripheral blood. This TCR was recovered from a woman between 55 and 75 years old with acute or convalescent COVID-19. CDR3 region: CASSGGTLPDTQYF. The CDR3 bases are TGTGCCAGCTCCGGGGGGACCCTTCCAGATACGCAGTATTTT.